Detailed here is one T cell receptor (beta chain). Its specificity is unknown. The data originate from a study of T cells after yellow fever vaccination. The authors made TCR cDNA by 5'RACE template switching, adding a universal primer site and UMIs. TCRdb redid the calling of the 5' RACE reads with MiXCR, one entry per CDR3 protein. The sample includes hundreds of thousands of distinct CDR3 sequences, roughly 12% of them seen just once. Whole-study results and caveats: A weaker but faster secondary response was observed, peaking on day 5 versus 15. After the booster, 96% of CD4 and 75% to 90% of CD8 primary-response clones were re-detected.

Sequences were derived from PBMCs, sampled on the day of the first yellow fever vaccination. The receptor was isolated from a man aged 18-30 years who received the YFV17D yellow fever vaccine.

In DNA form, the CDR3 reads TGTGCCATCCAGAAGGGTGCCGGGACCGTAAACACCGGGGAGCTGTTTTTT. Translation: CAIQKGAGTVNTGELFF. The J gene is TRBJ2-2, the V gene TRBV10-3; D could derive from TRBD1 or TRBD2 (5 bases each). V was cut by 8 bases and J by 2 bases, with 21 bases left in between. CDR1 is ENHRY, CDR2 SYGVKD, per germline. The CDR3 sequence is 17 residues long.